This entry lists 9 T cell receptor beta chains sequenced from one sample in a study of early T cells in non-severe SARS-CoV-2 infection. TCRdb reprocessed the 5' RACE reads with MiXCR, giving one entry per CDR3 protein. The sample lists about 43,000 distinct CDR3 sequences; approximately 11% were seen once. Sequencing used whole blood. These receptors originate from an adult who was a healthcare worker with PCR-confirmed SARS-CoV-2 infection or an uninfected control (not recorded which).

This clonotype was detected ten times or more. This chain joins TRBV10-3 and TRBJ1-2; 7 positions match TRBD1. Trimming cost V 2 bases and J 3 bases; bases outside gene matches: 9. Germline V gene lookup returns CDR1 ENHRY and CDR2 SYGVKD. This CDR3 spans 16 amino acids. The CDR3 region is CAISENTGEGHYGYTF. The CDR3, as DNA: TGTGCCATCAGTGAGAATACAGGGGAGGGGCACTATGGCTACACCTTC.

This clonotype has at least ten counts. The gene calls are TRBV7-3 and TRBJ2-2; 8 bases agree with TRBD1. V was pared by 4 bases and J by 5 bases, with 9 bases of the junction left unmatched. The CDR3 is 16 residues long. Germline V gene sequence: CDR1 SGHTA, CDR2 FQGTGA. The CDR3 is CASSSQGASPTGELFF. The DNA for the CDR3 is TGTGCCAGCAGCTCCCAGGGGGCTAGCCCTACCGGGGAGCTGTTTTTT.

This clonotype showed up just a few times. The genes are TRBV20-1 and TRBJ2-2; D is perhaps TRBD2 (6 bases). Between the trimmed V and J ends, which lost 4 bases and 6 bases, there was a span of 18 bases. This CDR3 comprises 15 residues. CDR1 and CDR2 (germline): DFQATT, SNEGSKA (reference sequence). The DNA of the CDR3 is TGCAGTGCTACGAATGGGGCGCCGGGGGCCGGGGAGCTGTTTTTT. This gives the protein CSATNGAPGAGELFF.

In its sample, this clonotype was seen many times. The gene calls are TRBV7-3 and TRBJ1-1; D is uncertain. V was shortened by 6 bases and J by 0 bases, with 8 bases between the two germline ends. Germline CDR1 is SGHTA and CDR2 is FQGTGA. The CDR3 consists of 13 residues. The CDR3 DNA is TGTGCCAGCAGGAGGAGGGTGAACACTGAAGCTTTCTTT. Amino acids: CASRRRVNTEAFF.

Worth noting for this clonotype: A much larger clone differs by one base, so this may be a read error. The chain couples TRBV7-9 to TRBJ1-4; TRBD1 matches 9 bases. Trimming cost V 3 bases and J 2 bases; bases outside gene matches: 10. This CDR3 is built from 18 residues. Germline-derived CDR1 and CDR2 are SEHNR and FQNEAQ (reference sequence). The CDR3 loop is CASSFPGQGRGTNEKLFF. The CDR3 coding sequence is TGTGCCAGCAGCTTCCCCGGACAGGGGCGAGGGACTAATGAAAAACTGTTTTTT.

J is TRBJ1-5 and V is TRBV5-1; D is unresolved. Germline V gene lookup returns CDR1 SGHRS and CDR2 YFSETQ. Trimming left V 4 bases short and J 1 base short, with 6 bases between. CDR3 length: 13 residues. In nucleotides, the CDR3 is TGCGCCAGCAGCCTCGAAAGCAATCAGCCCCAGCATTTT. Its protein product is CASSLESNQPQHF. Based on the CDR3 plus reference TRBV5-1 and TRBJ1-5, the full variable domain is KAGVTQTPRYLIKTRGQQVTLSCSPISGHRSVSWYQQTPGQGLQFLFEYFSETQRNKGNFPGRFSGRQFSNSRSEMNVSTLELGDSALYLCASSLESNQPQHFGDGTRLSIL.

V gene TRBV29-1 combines with J gene TRBJ2-3; the match to TRBD2 covers 13 bases. The CDR3 is 15 residues long. Germline V gene lookup returns CDR1 SQVTM and CDR2 ANQGSEA. Unmatched junction bases numbered 4, after V lost 7 bases and J lost 0 bases. The CDR3 coding sequence is TGCAGCGCAATGACTAGCGGGGGGAGCACAGATACGCAGTATTTT. Translated: CSAMTSGGSTDTQYF.

This clonotype was recorded many times. The rearrangement joins TRBV19 to TRBJ1-4; D ambiguous. CDR3 size: 13 residues. The germline V gene encodes CDR1 LNHDA and CDR2 SQIVND (reference sequence). Trimming left V 3 bases short and J 6 bases short, with 8 bases between. The DNA of the CDR3 is TGTGCCAGTAGTATCGGTGACGATGAAAAACTGTTTTTT. This translates into CASSIGDDEKLFF.

The chain is built from TRBV11-2 and TRBJ2-5, with D possibly matching TRBD2 (5 bases). The V gene's germline CDR1 is SGHAT and CDR2 FQNNGV. The V end was cut by 0 bases, the J end by 1 base, with 9 bases between. CDR3 size: 15 residues. CDR3 region: CASSLETRVQETQYF. The CDR3 nucleotides are TGTGCCAGCAGCTTAGAAACTAGAGTCCAAGAGACCCAGTACTTC.